This T cell receptor beta chain was recovered during a study of CD8 T cells in ankylosing spondylitis. This clonotype was observed at least ten times. Its antigen is not known. Study-wide results and limits: Seemingly characteristic of ankylosing spondylitis blood was a TCR beta motif consisting of roughly 8 highly homologous variants.

Molecular-barcoded quantitative 5'-RACE produced these TCR beta libraries. One entry per CDR3 protein results from TCRdb running MiXCR on the 5' RACE reads. The sample lists about 800,000 distinct CDR3 sequences, roughly 12% seen once, with just over 0.5% in the top ten. The clonotype comes from a male donor with ankylosing spondylitis. The sample consisted of blood, either unsorted or a sorted T cell fraction (not recorded which).

The CDR3 DNA reads as TGTGCCATCAGTGAGTCAGGGTGGAGCAATCAGCCCCAGCATTTT. This codes for CAISESGWSNQPQHF. The genes are TRBV10-3 and TRBJ1-5, with D uncertain. The length of the CDR3 is 15 residues. V was cut by 0 bases and J by 1 base, with 7 bases left in between. Looked up from germline, CDR1 is ENHRY and CDR2 is SYGVKD.